The clone carrying this T cell receptor (beta chain) has a single count. The V gene's germline CDR1 is SGDLS and CDR2 YYNGEE. Losses at the gene ends were 0 bases for V and 2 bases for J; bases not matched to a gene: 10. The CDR3 loop spans 17 amino acids. Generated by immunoSEQ multiplex PCR, the TCRdb table keeps only in-frame clones and is missing some. This sample has more than 950 clones; around 80% occur once, and the top ten carry approximately 12%. Normal lung was taken at the farthest possible site, at least 3 cm from tumour. This sample was included in a study of immune cell composition in non-small cell lung cancer.

This receptor was taken from a human donor with non-small cell lung cancer. The genes are TRBV9 and TRBJ2-7, with 8 bases identical to TRBD2. Sequencing was done on a sample of non-adjacent lung tissue. CDR3 bases: TGTGCCAGCAGCGTAGAAGTTGGGACTAGGGGAACCTACGAGCAGTACTTC. Translation: CASSVEVGTRGTYEQYF.